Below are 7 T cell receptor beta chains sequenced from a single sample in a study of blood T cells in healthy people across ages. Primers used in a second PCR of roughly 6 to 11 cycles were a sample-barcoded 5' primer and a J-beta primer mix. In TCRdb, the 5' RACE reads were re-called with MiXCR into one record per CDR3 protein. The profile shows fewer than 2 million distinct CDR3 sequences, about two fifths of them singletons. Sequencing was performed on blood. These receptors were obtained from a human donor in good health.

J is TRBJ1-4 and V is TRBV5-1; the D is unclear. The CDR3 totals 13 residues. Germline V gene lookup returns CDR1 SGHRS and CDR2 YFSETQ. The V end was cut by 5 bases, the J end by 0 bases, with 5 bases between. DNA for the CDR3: TGCGCCAGCAGAATAGCAACTAATGAAAAACTGTTTTTT. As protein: CASRIATNEKLFF.

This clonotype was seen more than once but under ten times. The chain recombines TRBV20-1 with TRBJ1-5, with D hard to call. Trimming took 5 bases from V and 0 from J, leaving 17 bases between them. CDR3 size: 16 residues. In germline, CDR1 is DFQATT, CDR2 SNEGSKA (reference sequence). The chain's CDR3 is CSAPGPQPNSNQPQHF. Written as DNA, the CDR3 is TGCAGTGCTCCCGGTCCGCAACCTAATAGCAATCAGCCCCAGCATTTT.

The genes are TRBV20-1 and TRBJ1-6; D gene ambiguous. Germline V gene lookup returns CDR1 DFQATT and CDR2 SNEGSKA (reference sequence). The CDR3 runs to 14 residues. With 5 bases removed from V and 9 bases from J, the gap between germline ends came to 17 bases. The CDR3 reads CSARGPANRSPLHF. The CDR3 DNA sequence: TGCAGTGCTCGAGGACCAGCCAACCGTTCACCCCTCCACTTT.

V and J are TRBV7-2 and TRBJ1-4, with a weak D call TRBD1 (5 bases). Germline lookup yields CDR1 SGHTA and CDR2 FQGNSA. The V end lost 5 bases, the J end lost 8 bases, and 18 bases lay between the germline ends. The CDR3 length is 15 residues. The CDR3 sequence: CASSPGWGDEEKLFF. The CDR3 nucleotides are TGTGCCAGCAGCCCAGGGTGGGGGGACGAGGAAAAACTGTTTTTT. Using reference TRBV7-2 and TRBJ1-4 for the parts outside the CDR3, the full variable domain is GAGVSQSPSNKVTEKGKDVELRCDPISGHTALYWYRQSLGQGLEFLIYFQGNSAPDKSGLPSDRFSAERTGGSVSTLTIQRTQQEDSAVYLCASSPGWGDEEKLFFGSGTQLSVL.

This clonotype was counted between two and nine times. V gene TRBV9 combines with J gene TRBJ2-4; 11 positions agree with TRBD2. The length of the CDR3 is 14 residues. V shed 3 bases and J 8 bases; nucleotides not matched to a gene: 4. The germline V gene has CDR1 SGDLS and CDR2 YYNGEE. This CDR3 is CASSDTSGGYIQYF. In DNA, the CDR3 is TGTGCCAGCAGCGATACTAGCGGGGGATACATTCAGTACTTC.

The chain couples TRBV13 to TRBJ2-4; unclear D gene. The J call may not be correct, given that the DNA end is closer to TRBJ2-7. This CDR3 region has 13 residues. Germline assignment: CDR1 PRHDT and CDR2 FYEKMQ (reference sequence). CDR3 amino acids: CASSFTLWDEQYF. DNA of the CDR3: TGTGCCAGCAGCTTTACACTTTGGGACGAGCAGTACTTC.

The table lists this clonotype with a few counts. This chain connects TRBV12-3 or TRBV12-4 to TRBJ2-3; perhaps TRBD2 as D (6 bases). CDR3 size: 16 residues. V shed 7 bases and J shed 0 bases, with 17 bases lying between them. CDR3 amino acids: CASKPGLTISTDTQYF. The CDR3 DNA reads TGTGCCAGCAAACCGGGACTCACGATAAGCACAGATACGCAGTATTTT.